This TCR beta chain was profiled in a study of CD49a tissue-resident CD8 T cells in human skin (dated by TCRdb to about 2017). About the investigation overall: The study looked at subsets of tissue-resident memory CD8+ T cells in human skin, with the subsets defined by expression of CD49a, CD69 and CD103.

The library was obtained by the immunoSEQ multiplex PCR assay. In the paper's pipeline: Across the sorted blood, dermal and epidermal CD8+ T cell populations, TCR V beta family usage frequencies were compared. The clones in this table, taken by TCRdb from immuneACCESS, are in-frame only. Not every clone is retained; where verified, under half of the shortfall comes from an unresolved V gene, and the cause of the rest is unknown. V and J calls plus clone size are reproduced from that table; the DNA served to infer D and trimming. The sample table records roughly 1,500 clones; 55% to 65% of these occur just once. The ten most abundant clones make up about 33% of the sample. For about 5 healthy donors, sorted CD8+ T cells taken from blood, dermis and epidermis had their TCR beta CDR3 regions analysed. All TCR-sequenced donors were healthy individuals, and each provided both blood and skin samples. Before TCR beta sequencing, CD8+ T cell populations were isolated by sorting.

Turning to this clone: Its antigen is currently not known. One base away there is no much larger clone; base qualities are not given.

The CDR3 goes from the cysteine to the phenylalanine over 16 residues. Just the 48-base CDR3 DNA is kept, in frame starting at base 1. From V the trimming removes 0 bases and from J it removes 5 bases, while the gene matches leave 8 bases of the junction unaccounted for. CDR1 and CDR2, per the germline V gene, are MNHNS and SASEGT. Sequencing was carried out using CLA- CD8+ effector memory T cells sorted from blood. The source is a human donor in good health. Rearrangement joined TRBV6-1 to TRBJ2-7; the junction holds 9 bases that match TRBD1. Read as DNA, the sequence is TGTGCCAGCAGTGAAGCTTCCGGGACAGGGAGCAACGAGCAGTACTTC. This yields the protein CASSEASGTGSNEQYF.